The clone carrying this TCR beta chain was observed a single time. Its antigen is still unknown. The entry originates in a study of cytomegalovirus exposure and HLA in healthy donors. Study-wide results and limits: A few CMV-associated chains were confirmed in vitro to be specific for CMV antigens. A classifier reportedly called cytomegalovirus status with high sensitivity and specificity.

The primer mix had 60 Vbeta and 13 Jbeta primers. The protocol was immunoSEQ multiplex PCR, while the TCRdb copy is restricted to in-frame clones and leaves out a portion. Among about 100,000 clones listed, roughly 75% were seen once. The CDR3 runs 14 residues. Germline lookup yields CDR1 LNHDA and CDR2 SQIVND (reference sequence). V lost 5 bases, J lost 1 base, and 5 bases stayed unmatched. This chain links TRBV19 with TRBJ2-7, with TRBD1 identical over 7 bases. This receptor was taken from a woman aged 40 to 55 in good health and CMV-seronegative. Specimen: PBMCs. CDR3 sequence: CASSPATGSYEQYF. As DNA, the CDR3 is TGTGCCAGTAGTCCTGCGACAGGGTCCTACGAGCAGTACTTC.